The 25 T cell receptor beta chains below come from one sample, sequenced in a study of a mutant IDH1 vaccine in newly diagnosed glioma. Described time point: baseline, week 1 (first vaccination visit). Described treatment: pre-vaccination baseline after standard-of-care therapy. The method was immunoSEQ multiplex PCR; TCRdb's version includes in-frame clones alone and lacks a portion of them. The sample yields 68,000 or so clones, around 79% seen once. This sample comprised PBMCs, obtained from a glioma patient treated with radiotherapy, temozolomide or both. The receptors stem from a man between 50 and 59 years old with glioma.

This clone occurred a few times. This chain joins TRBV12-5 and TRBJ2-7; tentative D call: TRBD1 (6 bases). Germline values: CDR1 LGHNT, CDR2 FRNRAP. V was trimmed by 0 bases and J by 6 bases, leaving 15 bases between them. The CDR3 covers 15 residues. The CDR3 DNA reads TGTGCTAGTGGTTTGGTACGTAACAGGGAGATCGAGCAGTACTTC. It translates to CASGLVRNREIEQYF.

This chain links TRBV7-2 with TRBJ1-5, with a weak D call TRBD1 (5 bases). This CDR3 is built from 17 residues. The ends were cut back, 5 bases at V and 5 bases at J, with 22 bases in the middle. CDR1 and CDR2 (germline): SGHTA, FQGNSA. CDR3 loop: CASSRQGGHRLDQPQHF. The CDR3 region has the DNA TGTGCCAGCAGCCGTCAGGGTGGGCACAGGTTAGATCAGCCCCAGCATTTT.

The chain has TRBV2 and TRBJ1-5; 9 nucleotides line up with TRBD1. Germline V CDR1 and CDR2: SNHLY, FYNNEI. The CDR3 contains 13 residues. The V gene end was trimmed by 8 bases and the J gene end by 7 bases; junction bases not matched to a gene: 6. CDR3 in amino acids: CASGQGTKQPQHF. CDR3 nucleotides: TGTGCCAGCGGACAGGGGACGAAGCAGCCCCAGCATTTT.

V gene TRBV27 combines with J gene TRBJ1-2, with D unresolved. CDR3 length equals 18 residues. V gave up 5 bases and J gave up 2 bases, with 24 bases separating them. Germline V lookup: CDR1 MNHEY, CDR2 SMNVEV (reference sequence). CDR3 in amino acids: CASSPTAYVTRMNYGYTF. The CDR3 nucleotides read TGTGCCAGCAGTCCAACGGCCTACGTGACACGTATGAACTATGGCTACACCTTC.

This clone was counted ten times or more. The CDR3 DNA sequence: TGTGCCTGGGATGATGAGGTGAACACTGAAGCTTTCTTT. As protein: CAWDDEVNTEAFF. The gene calls are TRBV30 and TRBJ1-1; no clear D gene. V lost 5 bases and J 0 bases, leaving 10 bases between the germline ends. The CDR3 is made up of 13 amino acids. The germline gives CDR1 GTSNPN, CDR2 SVGIG (reference sequence).

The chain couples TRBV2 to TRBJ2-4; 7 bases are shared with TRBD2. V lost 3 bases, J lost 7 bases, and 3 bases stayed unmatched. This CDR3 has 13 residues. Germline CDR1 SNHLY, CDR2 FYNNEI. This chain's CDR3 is CASSDAGGNIQYF. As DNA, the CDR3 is TGTGCCAGCAGTGATGCCGGGGGGAACATTCAGTACTTC.

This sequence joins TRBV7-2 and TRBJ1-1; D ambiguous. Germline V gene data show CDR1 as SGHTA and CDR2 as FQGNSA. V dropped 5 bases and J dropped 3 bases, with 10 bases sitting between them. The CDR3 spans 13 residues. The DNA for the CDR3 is TGTGCCAGCAGCCCTAAGCCCTACACTGAAGCTTTCTTT. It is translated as CASSPKPYTEAFF. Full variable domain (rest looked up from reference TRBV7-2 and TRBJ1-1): GAGVSQSPSNKVTEKGKDVELRCDPISGHTALYWYRQSLGQGLEFLIYFQGNSAPDKSGLPSDRFSAERTGGSVSTLTIQRTQQEDSAVYLCASSPKPYTEAFFGQGTRLTVV.

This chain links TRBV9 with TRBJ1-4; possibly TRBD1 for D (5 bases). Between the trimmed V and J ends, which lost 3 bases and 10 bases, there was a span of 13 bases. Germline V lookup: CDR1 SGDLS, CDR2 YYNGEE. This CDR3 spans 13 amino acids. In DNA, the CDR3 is TGTGCCAGCAGCGCCTCGACTGGGGGAAAACTGTTTTTT. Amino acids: CASSASTGGKLFF.

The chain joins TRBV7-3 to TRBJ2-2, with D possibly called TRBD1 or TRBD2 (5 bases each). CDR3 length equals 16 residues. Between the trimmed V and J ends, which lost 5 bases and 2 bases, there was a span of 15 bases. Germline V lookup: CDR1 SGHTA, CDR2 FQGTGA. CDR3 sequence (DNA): TGTGCCAGCAGCCCTTCCGGGACGGGAAACACCGGGGAGCTGTTTTTT. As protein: CASSPSGTGNTGELFF.

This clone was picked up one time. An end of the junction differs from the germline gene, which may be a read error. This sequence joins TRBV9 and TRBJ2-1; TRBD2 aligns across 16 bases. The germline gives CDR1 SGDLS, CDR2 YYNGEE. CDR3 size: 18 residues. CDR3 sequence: CASSQKGLAGGLYSEQFF. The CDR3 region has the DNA TGTGCCAGCAGCCAGAAGGGACTAGCGGGGGGGCTTTACAGTGAGCAGTTCTTC.

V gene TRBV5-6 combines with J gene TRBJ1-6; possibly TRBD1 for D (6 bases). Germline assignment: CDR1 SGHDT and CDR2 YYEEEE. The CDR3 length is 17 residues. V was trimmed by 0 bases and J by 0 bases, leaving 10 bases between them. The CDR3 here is CASSLDRESSYNSPLHF. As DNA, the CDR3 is TGTGCCAGCAGCTTGGACAGGGAGAGCTCCTATAATTCACCCCTCCACTTT.

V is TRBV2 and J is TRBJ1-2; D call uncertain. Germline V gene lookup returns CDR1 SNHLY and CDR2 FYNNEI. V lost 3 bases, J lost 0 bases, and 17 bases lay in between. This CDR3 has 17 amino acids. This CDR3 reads CASSEELGLRPNYGYTF. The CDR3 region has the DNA TGTGCCAGCAGTGAGGAGTTGGGGTTAAGGCCTAACTATGGCTACACCTTC.

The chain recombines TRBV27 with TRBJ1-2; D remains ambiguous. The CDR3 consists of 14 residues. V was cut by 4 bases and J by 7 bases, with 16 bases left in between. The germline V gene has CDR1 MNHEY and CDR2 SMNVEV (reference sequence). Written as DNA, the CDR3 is TGTGCCAGCAGTTCTCAGTTGGAAAGAGGTGGCTACACCTTC. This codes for CASSSQLERGGYTF.

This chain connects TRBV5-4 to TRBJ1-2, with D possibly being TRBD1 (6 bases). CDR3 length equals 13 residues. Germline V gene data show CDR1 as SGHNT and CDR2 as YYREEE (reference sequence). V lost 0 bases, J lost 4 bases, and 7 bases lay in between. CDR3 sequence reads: CASSLVGGYGYTF. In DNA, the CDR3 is TGTGCCAGCAGCTTGGTAGGGGGCTATGGCTACACCTTC.

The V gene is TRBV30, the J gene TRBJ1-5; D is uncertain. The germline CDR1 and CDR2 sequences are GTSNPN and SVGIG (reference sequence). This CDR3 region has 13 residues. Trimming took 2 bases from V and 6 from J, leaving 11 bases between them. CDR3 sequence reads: CAWSIGRSQPQHF. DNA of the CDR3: TGTGCCTGGAGTATTGGCAGGAGTCAGCCCCAGCATTTT. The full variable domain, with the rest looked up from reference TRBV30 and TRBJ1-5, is SQTIHQWPATLVQPVGSPLSLECTVEGTSNPNLYWYRQAAGRGLQLLFYSVGIGQISSEVPQNLSASRPQDRQFILSSKKLLLSDSGFYLCAWSIGRSQPQHFGDGTRLSIL.

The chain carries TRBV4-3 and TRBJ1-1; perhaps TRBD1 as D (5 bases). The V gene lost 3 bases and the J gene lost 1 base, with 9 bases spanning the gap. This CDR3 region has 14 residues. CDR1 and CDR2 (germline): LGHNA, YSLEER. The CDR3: CASSQGVTNTEAFF. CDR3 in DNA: TGCGCCAGCAGCCAGGGGGTAACGAACACTGAAGCTTTCTTT.

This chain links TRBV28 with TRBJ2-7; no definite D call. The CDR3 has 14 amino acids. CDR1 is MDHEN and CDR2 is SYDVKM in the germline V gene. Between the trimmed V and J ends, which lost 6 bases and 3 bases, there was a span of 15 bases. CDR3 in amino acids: CASSSIYLDYEQYF. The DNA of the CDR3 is TGTGCCAGCAGCTCGATTTATTTGGACTACGAGCAGTACTTC.

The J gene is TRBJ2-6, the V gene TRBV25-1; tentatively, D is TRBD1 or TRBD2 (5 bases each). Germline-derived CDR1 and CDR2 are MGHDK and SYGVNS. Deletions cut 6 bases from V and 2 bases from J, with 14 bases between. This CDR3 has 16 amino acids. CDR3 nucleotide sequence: TGTGCCAGCAGGCCACCTGTGGGGGCTGGGGCCAACGTCCTGACTTTC. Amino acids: CASRPPVGAGANVLTF.

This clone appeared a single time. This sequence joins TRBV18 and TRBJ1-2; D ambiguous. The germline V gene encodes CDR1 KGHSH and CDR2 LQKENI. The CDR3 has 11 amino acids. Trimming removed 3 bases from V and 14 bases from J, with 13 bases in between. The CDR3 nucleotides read TGTGCCAGCTCACCCCTCGGGGATCGGACCTTC. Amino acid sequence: CASSPLGDRTF.

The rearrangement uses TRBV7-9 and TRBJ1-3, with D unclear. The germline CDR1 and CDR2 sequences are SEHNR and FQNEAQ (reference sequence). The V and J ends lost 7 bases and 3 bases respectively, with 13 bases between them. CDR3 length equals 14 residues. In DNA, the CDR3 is TGTGCCAGCATCGAAGACGCCGGTGGAAACACCATATATTTT. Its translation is CASIEDAGGNTIYF. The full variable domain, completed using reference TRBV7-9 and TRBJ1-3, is DTGVSQNPRHKITKRGQNVTFRCDPISEHNRLYWYRQTLGQGPEFLTYFQNEAQLEKSRLLSDRFSAERPKGSFSTLEIQRTEQGDSAMYLCASIEDAGGNTIYFGEGSWLTVV.

The CDR3 coding sequence is TGTGCCAGCAGCTTGGGTCGGCTACTTCCCTCCTATGGCTACACCTTC. Its protein product is CASSLGRLLPSYGYTF. The chain is built from TRBV7-2 and TRBJ1-2; no clear D gene. The germline gives CDR1 SGHTA, CDR2 FQGNSA. V was cut by 3 bases and J by 4 bases, with 18 bases left in between. This CDR3 is built from 16 residues.

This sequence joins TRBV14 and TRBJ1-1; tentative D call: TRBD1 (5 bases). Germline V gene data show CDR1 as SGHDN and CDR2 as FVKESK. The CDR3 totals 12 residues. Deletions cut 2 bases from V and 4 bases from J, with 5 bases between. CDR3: CASSQQGTEAFF. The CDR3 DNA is TGTGCCAGCAGCCAACAGGGCACTGAAGCTTTCTTT.

The CDR3 loop is CASSQTAFSYEQYF. The CDR3 region has the DNA TGTGCCAGCAGTCAGACGGCGTTCTCCTACGAGCAGTACTTC. This chain links TRBV6-6 with TRBJ2-7, with unresolved D. V lost 5 bases, J lost 0 bases, and 11 bases lay in between. In germline, CDR1 is MNHNY, CDR2 SVGAGI (reference sequence). This CDR3 region has 14 residues.

The CDR3, as DNA: TGTGCCAGCAGCCCAGCTACTGAAGCTTTCTTT. This translates into CASSPATEAFF. The chain recombines TRBV9 with TRBJ1-1; no definite D call. This CDR3 comprises 11 residues. V gave up 4 bases and J gave up 5 bases, with 6 bases separating them. CDR1 is SGDLS, CDR2 YYNGEE, per germline.

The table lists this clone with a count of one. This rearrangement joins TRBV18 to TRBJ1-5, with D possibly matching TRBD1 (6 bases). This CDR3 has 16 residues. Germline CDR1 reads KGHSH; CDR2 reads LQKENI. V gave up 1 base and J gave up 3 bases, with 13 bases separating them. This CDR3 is CASSPRGQQNNQPQHF. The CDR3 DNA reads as TGTGCCAGCTCACCACGGGGGCAGCAGAACAATCAGCCCCAGCATTTT.